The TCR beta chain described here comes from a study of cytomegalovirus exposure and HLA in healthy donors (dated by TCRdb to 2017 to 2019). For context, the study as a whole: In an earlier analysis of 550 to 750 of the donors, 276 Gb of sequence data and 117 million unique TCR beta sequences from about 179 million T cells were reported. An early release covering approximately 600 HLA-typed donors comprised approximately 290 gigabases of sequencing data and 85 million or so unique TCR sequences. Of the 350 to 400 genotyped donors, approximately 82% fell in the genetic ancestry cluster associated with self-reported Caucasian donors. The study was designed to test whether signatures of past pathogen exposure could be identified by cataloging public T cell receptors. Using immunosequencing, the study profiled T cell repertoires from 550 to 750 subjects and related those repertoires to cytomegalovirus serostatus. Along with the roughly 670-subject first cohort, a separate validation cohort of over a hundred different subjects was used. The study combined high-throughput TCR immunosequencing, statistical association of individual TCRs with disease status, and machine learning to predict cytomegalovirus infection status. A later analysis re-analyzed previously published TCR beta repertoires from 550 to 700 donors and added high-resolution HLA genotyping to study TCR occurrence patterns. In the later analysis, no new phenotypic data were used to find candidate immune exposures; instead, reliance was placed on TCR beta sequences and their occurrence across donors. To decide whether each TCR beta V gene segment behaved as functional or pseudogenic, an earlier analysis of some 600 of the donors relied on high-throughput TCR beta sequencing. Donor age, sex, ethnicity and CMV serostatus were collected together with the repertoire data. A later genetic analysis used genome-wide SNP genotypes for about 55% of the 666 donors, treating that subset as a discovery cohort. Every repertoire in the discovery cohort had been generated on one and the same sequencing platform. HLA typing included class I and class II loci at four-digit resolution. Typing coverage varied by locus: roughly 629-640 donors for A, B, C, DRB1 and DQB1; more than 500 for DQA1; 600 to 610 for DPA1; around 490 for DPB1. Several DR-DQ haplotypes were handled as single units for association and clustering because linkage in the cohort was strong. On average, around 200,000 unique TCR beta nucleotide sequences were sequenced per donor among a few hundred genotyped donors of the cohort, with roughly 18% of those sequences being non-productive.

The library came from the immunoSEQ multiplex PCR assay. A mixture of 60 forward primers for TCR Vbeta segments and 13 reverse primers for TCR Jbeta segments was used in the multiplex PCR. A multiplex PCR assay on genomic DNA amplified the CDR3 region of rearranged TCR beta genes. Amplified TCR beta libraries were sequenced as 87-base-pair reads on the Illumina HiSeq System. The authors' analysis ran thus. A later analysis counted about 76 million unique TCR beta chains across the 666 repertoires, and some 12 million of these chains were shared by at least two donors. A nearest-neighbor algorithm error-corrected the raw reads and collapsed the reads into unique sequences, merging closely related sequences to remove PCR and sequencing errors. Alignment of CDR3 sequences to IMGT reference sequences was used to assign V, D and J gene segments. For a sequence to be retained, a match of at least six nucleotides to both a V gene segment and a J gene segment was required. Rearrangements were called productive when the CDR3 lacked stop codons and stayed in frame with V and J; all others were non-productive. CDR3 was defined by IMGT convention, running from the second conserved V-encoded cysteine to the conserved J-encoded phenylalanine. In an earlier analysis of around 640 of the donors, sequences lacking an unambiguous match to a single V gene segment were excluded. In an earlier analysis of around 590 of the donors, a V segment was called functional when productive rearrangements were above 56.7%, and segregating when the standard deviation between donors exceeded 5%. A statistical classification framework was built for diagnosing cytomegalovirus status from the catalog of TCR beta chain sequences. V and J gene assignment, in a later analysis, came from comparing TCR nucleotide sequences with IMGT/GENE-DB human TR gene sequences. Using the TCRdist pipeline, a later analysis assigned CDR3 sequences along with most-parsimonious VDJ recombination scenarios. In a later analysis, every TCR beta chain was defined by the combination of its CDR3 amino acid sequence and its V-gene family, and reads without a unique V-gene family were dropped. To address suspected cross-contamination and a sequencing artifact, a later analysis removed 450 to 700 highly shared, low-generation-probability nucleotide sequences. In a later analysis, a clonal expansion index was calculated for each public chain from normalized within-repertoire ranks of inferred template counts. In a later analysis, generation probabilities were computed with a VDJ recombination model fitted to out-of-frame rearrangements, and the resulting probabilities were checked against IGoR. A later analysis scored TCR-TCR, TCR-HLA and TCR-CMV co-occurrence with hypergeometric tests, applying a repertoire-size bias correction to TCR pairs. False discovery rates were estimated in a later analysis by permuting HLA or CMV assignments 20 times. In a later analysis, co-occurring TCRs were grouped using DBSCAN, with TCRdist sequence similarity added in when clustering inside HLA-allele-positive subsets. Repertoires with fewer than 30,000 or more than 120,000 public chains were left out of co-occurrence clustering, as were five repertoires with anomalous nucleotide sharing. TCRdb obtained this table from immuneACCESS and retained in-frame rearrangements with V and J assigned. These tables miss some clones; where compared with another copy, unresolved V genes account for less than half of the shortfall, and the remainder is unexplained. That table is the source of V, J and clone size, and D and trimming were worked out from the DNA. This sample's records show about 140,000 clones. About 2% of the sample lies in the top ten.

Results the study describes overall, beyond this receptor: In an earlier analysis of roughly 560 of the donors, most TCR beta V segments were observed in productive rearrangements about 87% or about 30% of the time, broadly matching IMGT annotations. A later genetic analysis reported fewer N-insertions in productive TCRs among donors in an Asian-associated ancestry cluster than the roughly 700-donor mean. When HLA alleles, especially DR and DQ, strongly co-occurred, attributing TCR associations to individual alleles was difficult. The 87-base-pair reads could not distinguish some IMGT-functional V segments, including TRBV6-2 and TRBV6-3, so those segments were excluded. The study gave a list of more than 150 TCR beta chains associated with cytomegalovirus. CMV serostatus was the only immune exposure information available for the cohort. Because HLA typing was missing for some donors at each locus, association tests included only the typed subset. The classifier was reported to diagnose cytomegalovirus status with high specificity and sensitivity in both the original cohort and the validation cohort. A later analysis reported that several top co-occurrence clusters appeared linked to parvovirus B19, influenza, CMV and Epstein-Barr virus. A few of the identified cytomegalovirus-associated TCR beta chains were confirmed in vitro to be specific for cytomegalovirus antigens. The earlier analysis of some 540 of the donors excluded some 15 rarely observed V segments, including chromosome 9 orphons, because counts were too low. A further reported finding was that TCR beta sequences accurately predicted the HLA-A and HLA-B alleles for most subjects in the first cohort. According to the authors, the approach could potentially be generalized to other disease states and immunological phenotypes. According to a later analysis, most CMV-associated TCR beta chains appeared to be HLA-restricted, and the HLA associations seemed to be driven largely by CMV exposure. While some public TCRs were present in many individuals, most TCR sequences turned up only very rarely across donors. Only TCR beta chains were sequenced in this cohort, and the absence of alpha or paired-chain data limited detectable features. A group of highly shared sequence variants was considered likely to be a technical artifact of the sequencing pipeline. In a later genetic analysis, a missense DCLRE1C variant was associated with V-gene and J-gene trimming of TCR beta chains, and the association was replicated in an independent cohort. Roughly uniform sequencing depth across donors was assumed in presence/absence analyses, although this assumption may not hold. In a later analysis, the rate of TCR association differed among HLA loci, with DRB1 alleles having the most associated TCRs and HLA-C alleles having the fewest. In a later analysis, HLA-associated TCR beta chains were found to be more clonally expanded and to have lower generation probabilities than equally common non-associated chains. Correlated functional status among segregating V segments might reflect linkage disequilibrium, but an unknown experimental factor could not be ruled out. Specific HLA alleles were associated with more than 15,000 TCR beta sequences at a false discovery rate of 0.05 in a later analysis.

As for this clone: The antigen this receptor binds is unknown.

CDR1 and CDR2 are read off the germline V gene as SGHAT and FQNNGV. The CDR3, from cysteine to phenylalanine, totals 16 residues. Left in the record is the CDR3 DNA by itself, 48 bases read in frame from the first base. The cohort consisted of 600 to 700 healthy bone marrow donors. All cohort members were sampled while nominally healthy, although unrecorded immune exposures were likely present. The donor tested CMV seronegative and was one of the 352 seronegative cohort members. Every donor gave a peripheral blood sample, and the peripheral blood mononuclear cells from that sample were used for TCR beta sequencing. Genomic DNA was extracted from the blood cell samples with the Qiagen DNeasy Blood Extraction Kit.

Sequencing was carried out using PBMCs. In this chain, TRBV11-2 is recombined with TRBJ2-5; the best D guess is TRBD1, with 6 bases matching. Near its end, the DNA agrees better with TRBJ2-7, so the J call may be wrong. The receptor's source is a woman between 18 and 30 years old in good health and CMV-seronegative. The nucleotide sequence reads TGTGCCAGCAGCACAAGTAGAACAGGGTCTGTCTACGAGCAGTACTTC. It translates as CASSTSRTGSVYEQYF.